A selection of T cell receptor beta chains follows, all from one sample in a study of radiotherapy plus CTLA-4 blockade in lung cancer. Here immunoSEQ multiplex PCR was the method, and the copy in TCRdb shows in-frame clones only, minus some. The data show roughly 59,000 clones, with 72% seen just once and around 8.3% held by the top ten. Sequences were derived from peripheral blood, sampled from a patient treated with radiotherapy plus ipilimumab. Receptor source: a human donor with non-small cell lung cancer whose response to radiotherapy plus ipilimumab could not be evaluated. The CDR3 runs from the conserved cysteine through the conserved F or W. The order of the fields is V gene, D gene, clone size, J gene, CDR3 DNA, CDR3 protein. D genes are given only for firm matches. Size tells how often a clone was seen (once, few, many) or the class of an expanded clone, and some rows leave it out.

V: TRBV4-2
D: TRBD2
size: -
J: TRBJ2-1
DNA: TGTGCCAGCAGCCCCGAGCGGGAGGGGGGAGGGGCGGCCTACAATGAGCAGTTCTTC
CDR3: CASSPEREGGGAAYNEQFF

V: TRBV10-3
D: -
size: once
J: TRBJ2-5
DNA: TGTGCCAAAAAGGGACTGGGGGGGCGAGAGACCCAGTACTTC
CDR3: CAKKGLGGRETQYF

V: TRBV12-5
D: -
size: -
J: TRBJ2-7
DNA: TGTGCTAGTGGTTTCCGGGTCTACGAGCAGTACTTC
CDR3: CASGFRVYEQYF

V: TRBV11-3
D: TRBD1
size: -
J: TRBJ1-1
DNA: TGTGCCAGCAGCTCGGGCCTTGGGACAGGGACAGGGCTCATGAACACTGAAGCTTTCTTT
CDR3: CASSSGLGTGTGLMNTEAFF

V: TRBV9
D: TRBD1
size: -
J: TRBJ1-1
DNA: TGTGCCAGCAGCGTAGCTGACAGGGCAATCCCTGAAGCTTTCTTT
CDR3: CASSVADRAIPEAFF

V: TRBV5-6
D: -
size: few
J: TRBJ2-7
DNA: TGTGCCAGCAGCACCATATTCCGGAGACAGGCGGACGGGCAGTACTTC
CDR3: CASSTIFRRQADGQYF

V: TRBV5-6
D: -
size: few
J: TRBJ1-5
DNA: TGTGCCAGCAGCACAGGGCCTCTCAATCAGCCCCAGCATTTT
CDR3: CASSTGPLNQPQHF

V: TRBV21-1
D: -
size: few
J: TRBJ2-7
DNA: TGTGCCAGCAGCAACCGGACAGGGCCCTACGAGCAGTACTTC
CDR3: CASSNRTGPYEQYF

V: TRBV6-5
D: TRBD1
size: few
J: TRBJ1-6
DNA: TGTGCCAGCAGTTACTACGGACAGGGCGGTTCACCCCTCCACTTT
CDR3: CASSYYGQGGSPLHF

V: TRBV14
D: TRBD1
size: -
J: TRBJ2-1
DNA: TGTGCCAGCAGCCAAGTTAACAGGGGTGGTGAGCAGTTCTTC
CDR3: CASSQVNRGGEQFF

V: TRBV6-5
D: -
size: once
J: TRBJ1-2
DNA: TGTGCCAGCAGTTCCCCGGGGGGGTTTGGAGGCTACACCTTC
CDR3: CASSSPGGFGGYTF

V: TRBV19
D: -
size: -
J: TRBJ2-3
DNA: TGTGCCAGTAGTTTTACGGGGGGCACAGATACGCAGTATTTT
CDR3: CASSFTGGTDTQYF

V: TRBV6-6
D: TRBD1
size: once
J: TRBJ2-7
DNA: TGTGCCAGCACCTCACTCCGGGACAGGGGGGAGCGCGAGCAGTACTTC
CDR3: CASTSLRDRGEREQYF

V: TRBV19
D: -
size: -
J: TRBJ2-1
DNA: TGTGCCAGTAGTCGGGGAACCCTCGGCAATGAGCAGTTCTTC
CDR3: CASSRGTLGNEQFF

V: TRBV2
D: TRBD1
size: -
J: TRBJ1-1
DNA: TGTGCCAGCAGTGAGACAGGGTTTAGTGAAGCTTTCTTT
CDR3: CASSETGFSEAFF

V: TRBV7-2
D: -
size: -
J: TRBJ1-1
DNA: TGTGCCAGCAGCTTCCCCCCGTCTGAAGCTTTCTTT
CDR3: CASSFPPSEAFF

V: TRBV5-8
D: -
size: -
J: TRBJ2-6
DNA: TGTGCCAGCAGCTTTCGTTACTCTGGGGCCAACGTCCTGACTTTC
CDR3: CASSFRYSGANVLTF

V: TRBV5-4
D: -
size: -
J: TRBJ2-3
DNA: TGTGCCAGCAGCCCTTCGACAGGTAGGAGCACAGATACGCAGTATTTT
CDR3: CASSPSTGRSTDTQYF

V: TRBV6-5
D: -
size: -
J: TRBJ1-5
DNA: TGTGCCAGCAGTTACACCAGGGGTTCCAATCAGCCCCAGCATTTT
CDR3: CASSYTRGSNQPQHF

V: TRBV9
D: TRBD1
size: few
J: TRBJ2-2
DNA: TGTGCCAGCAGCGTCGGGACAGTCAACACCGGGGAGCTGTTTTTT
CDR3: CASSVGTVNTGELFF

V: TRBV30
D: -
size: few
J: TRBJ1-2
DNA: TGTGCCTGGAGTGTACCCTCACGGGAACCTAACTATGGCTACACCTTC
CDR3: CAWSVPSREPNYGYTF

V: TRBV10-3
D: -
size: -
J: TRBJ1-1
DNA: TGTGCCATCAGAGACCAAGGTCAGGGGACTGAAGCTTTCTTT
CDR3: CAIRDQGQGTEAFF

V: TRBV7-2
D: -
size: -
J: TRBJ1-1
DNA: TGTGCCAGCAGCTGGGAGGGAGAGGGTTCAGCTTTCTTT
CDR3: CASSWEGEGSAFF

V: TRBV7-3
D: TRBD2
size: -
J: TRBJ2-1
DNA: TGTGCCAGCAGCTTATGGGCAGGGTGGCTAGCGGGAGGGCCCGAGCGTGAGCAGTTCTTC
CDR3: CASSLWAGWLAGGPEREQFF

V: TRBV7-3
D: -
size: -
J: TRBJ1-1
DNA: TGTGCCAGCAGCTTAACCCGGGGGGCGATGACTGAAGCTTTCTTT
CDR3: CASSLTRGAMTEAFF

V: TRBV2
D: TRBD1
size: -
J: TRBJ2-1
DNA: TGTGCCAGCAGTCGACAGGGAAATGAGCAGTTCTTC
CDR3: CASSRQGNEQFF

V: TRBV29-1
D: -
size: -
J: TRBJ1-1
DNA: TGCAGCGTTGATGGCCTGAACACTGAAGCTTTCTTT
CDR3: CSVDGLNTEAFF

V: TRBV5-1
D: TRBD2
size: -
J: TRBJ2-7
DNA: TGCGCCAGCAGCTCCGGACTAGCGGGAGGTTCCTACGAGCAGTACTTC
CDR3: CASSSGLAGGSYEQYF

V: TRBV6-1
D: -
size: few
J: TRBJ1-4
DNA: TGTGCCAGACAGGGTCAGGGGAATGAAAAACTGTTTTTT
CDR3: CARQGQGNEKLFF

V: TRBV11-2
D: TRBD1
size: -
J: TRBJ2-7
DNA: TGTGCCAGCAGCTTTAGGGTCGGGCAGGGGGCGCGCGACGAGCAGTACTTC
CDR3: CASSFRVGQGARDEQYF

V: TRBV30
D: TRBD1
size: -
J: TRBJ1-1
DNA: TGTGCCTGGAGTGCCCGACAGGGAGGTGAAGCTTTCTTT
CDR3: CAWSARQGGEAFF

V: TRBV5-1
D: -
size: -
J: TRBJ1-1
DNA: TGCGCCAGCAGCTTGTCTTTTGGTGGGGCCGCGAACACTGAAGCTTTCTTT
CDR3: CASSLSFGGAANTEAFF

V: TRBV5-4
D: TRBD2
size: -
J: TRBJ2-3
DNA: TGTGCCAGCAGCTTGGAGCTAGCGGGGGGGGTAGGCACAGATACGCAGTATTTT
CDR3: CASSLELAGGVGTDTQYF

V: TRBV9
D: -
size: once
J: TRBJ1-3
DNA: TGTGCCAGCAGCCCGAGCACGGGGGTCGGAAACACCATATATTTT
CDR3: CASSPSTGVGNTIYF

V: TRBV6-1
D: TRBD2
size: -
J: TRBJ2-5
DNA: TGTGCCAGCAGTGAAGCGGCTAGCGGGAGGGCCCGGGAGACCCAGTACTTC
CDR3: CASSEAASGRARETQYF

V: TRBV16
D: TRBD2
size: once
J: TRBJ2-1
DNA: TGTGCCAGCAGCCAATCGGAAGGGACTAGCGGGAAAGGCAATGAGCAGTTCTTC
CDR3: CASSQSEGTSGKGNEQFF

V: TRBV7-3
D: -
size: once
J: TRBJ1-1
DNA: TGTGCCAGCAGCTTAGGAGGGGACACTGAAGCTTTCTTT
CDR3: CASSLGGDTEAFF

V: TRBV5-5
D: -
size: -
J: TRBJ2-6
DNA: TGTGCCAGCAGTGATCAGGGATCTGGGGCCAACGTCCTGACTTTC
CDR3: CASSDQGSGANVLTF

V: TRBV7-9
D: TRBD2
size: -
J: TRBJ2-1
DNA: TGTGCCAGCAGCCCTAAACTAGCGGTCCCTATCAATGAGCAGTTCTTC
CDR3: CASSPKLAVPINEQFF

V: TRBV29-1
D: TRBD1
size: -
J: TRBJ1-1
DNA: TGCAGCGTTACGGGACAGCCGAACACTGAAGCTTTCTTT
CDR3: CSVTGQPNTEAFF

V: TRBV4-3
D: -
size: few
J: TRBJ2-7
DNA: TGCGCCAGCAGCCAAGGGGACTCGATAGGCGAGCAGTACTTC
CDR3: CASSQGDSIGEQYF

V: TRBV4-3
D: -
size: -
J: TRBJ2-1
DNA: TGCGCCAGCAGCCAAGATCCGGGACACCTATCCTACAATGAGCAGTTCTTC
CDR3: CASSQDPGHLSYNEQFF

V: TRBV5-4
D: -
size: -
J: TRBJ2-7
DNA: TGTGCCAGCAGCTTGCCTAACTCCTACGAGCAGTACTTC
CDR3: CASSLPNSYEQYF

V: TRBV5-1
D: -
size: few
J: TRBJ1-1
DNA: TGCGCCAGCAGCTCACAAACGAACACTGAAGCTTTCTTT
CDR3: CASSSQTNTEAFF

V: TRBV6-1
D: -
size: few
J: TRBJ1-1
DNA: TGTGCCAGCACCACCTCGGGGGGTGTGAACACTGAAGCTTTCTTT
CDR3: CASTTSGGVNTEAFF

V: TRBV6-1
D: -
size: -
J: TRBJ2-7
DNA: TGTGCCAGCAGTGAACGGGGCTACGAGCAGTACTTC
CDR3: CASSERGYEQYF